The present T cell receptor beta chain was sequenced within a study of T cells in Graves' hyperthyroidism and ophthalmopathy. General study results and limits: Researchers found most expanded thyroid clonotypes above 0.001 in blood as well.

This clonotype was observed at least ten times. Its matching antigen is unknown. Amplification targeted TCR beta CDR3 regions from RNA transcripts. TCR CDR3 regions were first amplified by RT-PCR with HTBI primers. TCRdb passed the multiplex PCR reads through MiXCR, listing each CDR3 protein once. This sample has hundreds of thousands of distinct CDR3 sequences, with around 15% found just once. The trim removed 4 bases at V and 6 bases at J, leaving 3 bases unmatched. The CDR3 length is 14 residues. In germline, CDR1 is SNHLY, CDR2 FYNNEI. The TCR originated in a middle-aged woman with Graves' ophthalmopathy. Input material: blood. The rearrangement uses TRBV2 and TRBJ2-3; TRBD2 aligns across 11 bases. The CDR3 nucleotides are TGTGCCAGCAGTGTCCCTAGCGGGAGGGATACGCAGTATTTT. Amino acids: CASSVPSGRDTQYF.